This T cell receptor (beta chain) came from a study of identical twins. TCRdb fed the 5' RACE reads into MiXCR, producing one record per CDR3 protein. The sample shows about 530,000 distinct CDR3 sequences, 13% to 15% of them seen only once. In addition, the sample was reused for a study of yellow fever vaccine responses in identical twins.

The sequencing sample was made of CD4+ T cells sorted from blood. This clonotype originated in a woman younger than 30 in good health.

Written as DNA, the CDR3 is TGTGCCAGCAGTGGGGAGACATACAATGAGCAGTTCTTC. This sequence encodes CASSGETYNEQFF. This chain links TRBV2 with TRBJ2-1; possible D gene TRBD2, 5 bases. Trimming took 4 bases from V and 4 from J, leaving 8 bases between them. Germline V gene sequence: CDR1 SNHLY, CDR2 FYNNEI. The CDR3 covers 13 residues.